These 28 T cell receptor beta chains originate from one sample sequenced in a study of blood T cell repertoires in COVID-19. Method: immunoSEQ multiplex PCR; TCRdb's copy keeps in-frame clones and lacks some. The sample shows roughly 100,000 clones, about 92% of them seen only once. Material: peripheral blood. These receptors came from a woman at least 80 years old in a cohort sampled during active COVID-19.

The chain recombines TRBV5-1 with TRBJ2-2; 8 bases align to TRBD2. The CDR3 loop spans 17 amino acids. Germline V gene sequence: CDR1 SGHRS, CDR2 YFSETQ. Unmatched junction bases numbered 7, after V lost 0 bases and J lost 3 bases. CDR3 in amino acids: CASSLVVSGIYTGELFF. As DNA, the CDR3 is TGCGCCAGCAGCTTGGTGGTTAGCGGGATCTACACCGGGGAGCTGTTTTTT.

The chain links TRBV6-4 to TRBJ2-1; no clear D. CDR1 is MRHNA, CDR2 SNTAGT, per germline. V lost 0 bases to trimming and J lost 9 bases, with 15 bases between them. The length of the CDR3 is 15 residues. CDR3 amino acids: CASSDSIPPVREQFF. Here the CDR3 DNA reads TGTGCCAGCAGTGACTCAATCCCTCCCGTGCGTGAGCAGTTCTTC.

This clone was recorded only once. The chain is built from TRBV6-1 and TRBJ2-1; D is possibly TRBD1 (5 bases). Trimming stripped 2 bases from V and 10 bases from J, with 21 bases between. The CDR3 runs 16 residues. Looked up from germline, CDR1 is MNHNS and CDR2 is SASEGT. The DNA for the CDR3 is TGTGCCAGCAGTGAAAGCGCGGAGACAGATCTTACAGAGCAGTTCTTC. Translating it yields CASSESAETDLTEQFF.

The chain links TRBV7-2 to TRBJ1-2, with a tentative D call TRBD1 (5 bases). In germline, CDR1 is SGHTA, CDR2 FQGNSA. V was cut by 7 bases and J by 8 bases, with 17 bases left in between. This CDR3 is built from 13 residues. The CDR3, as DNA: TGTGCCAGCACACATGAGCAGGGTCGGGGCTACACCTTC. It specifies CASTHEQGRGYTF.

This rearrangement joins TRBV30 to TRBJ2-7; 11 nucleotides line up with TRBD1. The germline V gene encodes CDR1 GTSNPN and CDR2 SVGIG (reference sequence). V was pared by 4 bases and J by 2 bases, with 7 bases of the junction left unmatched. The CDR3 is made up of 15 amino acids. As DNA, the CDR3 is TGTGCCTGGACCCACGGACAGGGGGCCACCTACGAGCAGTACTTC. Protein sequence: CAWTHGQGATYEQYF. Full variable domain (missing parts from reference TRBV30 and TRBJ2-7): SQTIHQWPATLVQPVGSPLSLECTVEGTSNPNLYWYRQAAGRGLQLLFYSVGIGQISSEVPQNLSASRPQDRQFILSSKKLLLSDSGFYLCAWTHGQGATYEQYFGPGTRLTVT.

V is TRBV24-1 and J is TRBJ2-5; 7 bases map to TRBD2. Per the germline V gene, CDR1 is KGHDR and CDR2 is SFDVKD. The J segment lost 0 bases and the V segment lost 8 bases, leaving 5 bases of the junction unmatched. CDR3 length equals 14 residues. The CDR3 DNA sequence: TGTGCCACCAACTTCGGGGGGAACCAAGAGACCCAGTACTTC. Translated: CATNFGGNQETQYF.

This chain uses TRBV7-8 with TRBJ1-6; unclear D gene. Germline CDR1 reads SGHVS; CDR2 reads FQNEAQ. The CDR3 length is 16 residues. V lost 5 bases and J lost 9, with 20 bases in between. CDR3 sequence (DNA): TGTGCCAGCAGCCCTGGAAGTGGGCATCTCGTTTCACCCCTCCACTTT. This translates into CASSPGSGHLVSPLHF.

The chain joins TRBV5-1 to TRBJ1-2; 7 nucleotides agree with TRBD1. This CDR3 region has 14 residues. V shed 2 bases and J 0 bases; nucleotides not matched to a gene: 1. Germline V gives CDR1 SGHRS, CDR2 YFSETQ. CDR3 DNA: TGCGCCAGCAGCTTAGGGACAGCTAACTATGGCTACACCTTC. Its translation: CASSLGTANYGYTF. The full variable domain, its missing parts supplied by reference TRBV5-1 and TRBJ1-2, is KAGVTQTPRYLIKTRGQQVTLSCSPISGHRSVSWYQQTPGQGLQFLFEYFSETQRNKGNFPGRFSGRQFSNSRSEMNVSTLELGDSALYLCASSLGTANYGYTFGSGTRLTVV.

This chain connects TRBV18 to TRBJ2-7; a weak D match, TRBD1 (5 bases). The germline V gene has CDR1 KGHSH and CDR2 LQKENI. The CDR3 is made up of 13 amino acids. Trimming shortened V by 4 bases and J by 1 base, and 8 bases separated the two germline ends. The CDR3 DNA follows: TGTGCCAGCTCACAACAGGAATCCTACGAGCAGTACTTC. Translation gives CASSQQESYEQYF.

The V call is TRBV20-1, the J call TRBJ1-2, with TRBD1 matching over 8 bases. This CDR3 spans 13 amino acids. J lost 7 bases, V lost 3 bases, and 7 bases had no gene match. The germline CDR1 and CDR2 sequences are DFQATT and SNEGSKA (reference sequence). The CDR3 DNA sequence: TGCAGTGCTAGTCGACAGGGGATGGGTGGCTACACCTTC. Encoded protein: CSASRQGMGGYTF.

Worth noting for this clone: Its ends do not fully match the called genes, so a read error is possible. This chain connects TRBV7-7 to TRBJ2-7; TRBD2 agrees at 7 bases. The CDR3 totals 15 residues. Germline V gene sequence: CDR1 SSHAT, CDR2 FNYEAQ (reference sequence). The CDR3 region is CASSPQFAGVGEQYF. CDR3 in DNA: TGTGCTAGCAGCCCGCAGTTCGCGGGAGTAGGCGAGCAGTACTTC.

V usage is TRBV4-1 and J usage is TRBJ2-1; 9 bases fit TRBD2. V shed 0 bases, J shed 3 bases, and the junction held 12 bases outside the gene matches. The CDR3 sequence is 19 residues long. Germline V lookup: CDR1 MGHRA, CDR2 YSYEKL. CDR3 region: CASSQDLRASGIHYNEQFF. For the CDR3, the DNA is TGCGCCAGCAGCCAAGATCTCAGGGCTAGCGGGATTCACTACAATGAGCAGTTCTTC.

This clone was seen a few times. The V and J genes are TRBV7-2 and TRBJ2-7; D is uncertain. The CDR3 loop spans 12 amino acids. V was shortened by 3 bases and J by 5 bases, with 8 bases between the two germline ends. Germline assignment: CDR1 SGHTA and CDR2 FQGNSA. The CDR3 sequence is CASSLNRNEQYF. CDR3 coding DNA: TGTGCCAGCAGCTTGAACAGAAACGAGCAGTACTTC.

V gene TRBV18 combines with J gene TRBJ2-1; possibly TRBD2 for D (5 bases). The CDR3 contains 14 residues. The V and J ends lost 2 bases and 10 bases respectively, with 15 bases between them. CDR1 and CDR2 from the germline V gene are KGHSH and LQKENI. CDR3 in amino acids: CASSPRETQGEQFF. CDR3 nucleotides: TGTGCCAGCTCACCAAGGGAGACGCAAGGGGAGCAGTTCTTC. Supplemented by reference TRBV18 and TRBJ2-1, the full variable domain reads NAGVMQNPRHLVRRRGQEARLRCSPMKGHSHVYWYRQLPEEGLKFMVYLQKENIIDESGMPKERFSAEFPKEGPSILRIQQVVRGDSAAYFCASSPRETQGEQFFGPGTRLTVL.

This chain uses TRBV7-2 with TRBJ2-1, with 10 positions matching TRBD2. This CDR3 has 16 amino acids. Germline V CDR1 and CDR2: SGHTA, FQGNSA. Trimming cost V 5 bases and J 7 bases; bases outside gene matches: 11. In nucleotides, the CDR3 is TGTGCCAGCAGCCTCGTACTAGCGGGATTAAGAAATGAGCAGTTCTTC. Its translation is CASSLVLAGLRNEQFF.

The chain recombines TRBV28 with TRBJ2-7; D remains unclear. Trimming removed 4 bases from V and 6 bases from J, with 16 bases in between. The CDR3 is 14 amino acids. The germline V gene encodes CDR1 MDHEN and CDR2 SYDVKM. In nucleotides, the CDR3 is TGTGCCAGCAGTTCCCCCAACAACCTTCGCGAGCAGTACTTC. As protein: CASSSPNNLREQYF.

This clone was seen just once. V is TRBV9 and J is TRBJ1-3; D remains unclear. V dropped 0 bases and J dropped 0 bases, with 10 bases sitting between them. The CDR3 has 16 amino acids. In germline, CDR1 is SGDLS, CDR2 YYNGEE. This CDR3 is CASSVGGGLSGNTIYF. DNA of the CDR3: TGTGCCAGCAGCGTAGGTGGTGGCCTCTCTGGAAACACCATATATTTT.

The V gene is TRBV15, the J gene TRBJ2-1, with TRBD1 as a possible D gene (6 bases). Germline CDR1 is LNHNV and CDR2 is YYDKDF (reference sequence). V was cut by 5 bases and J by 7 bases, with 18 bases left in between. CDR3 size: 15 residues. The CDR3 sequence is CATSVGTGLVNEQFF. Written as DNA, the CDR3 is TGTGCCACCAGCGTCGGCACAGGGTTAGTTAATGAGCAGTTCTTC.

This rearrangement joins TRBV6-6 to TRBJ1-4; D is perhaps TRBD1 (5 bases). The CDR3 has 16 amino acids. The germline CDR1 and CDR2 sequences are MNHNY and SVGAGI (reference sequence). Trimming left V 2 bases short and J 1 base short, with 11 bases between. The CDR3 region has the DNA TGTGCCAGCAGTTACGGGCAGGGTCGAACTAATGAAAAACTGTTTTTT. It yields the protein CASSYGQGRTNEKLFF.

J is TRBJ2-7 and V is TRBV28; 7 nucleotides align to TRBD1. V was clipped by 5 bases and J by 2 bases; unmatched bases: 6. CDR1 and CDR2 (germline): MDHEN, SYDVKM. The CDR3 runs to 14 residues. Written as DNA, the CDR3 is TGTGCCAGCAGTCTAGGGGGCATCGCCTACGAGCAGTACTTC. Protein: CASSLGGIAYEQYF.

In DNA form, the CDR3 reads TGTGCCAGCATGCACCATTGGGGGGGCATGAGCTCTGGGGCCAACGTCCTGACTTTC. This sequence encodes CASMHHWGGMSSGANVLTF. The chain is built from TRBV7-2 and TRBJ2-6; the D gene is possibly TRBD2 (7 bases). There are 19 residues in the CDR3. The V and J ends lost 7 bases and 0 bases respectively, with 22 bases between them. From germline, CDR1 is SGHTA and CDR2 FQGNSA.

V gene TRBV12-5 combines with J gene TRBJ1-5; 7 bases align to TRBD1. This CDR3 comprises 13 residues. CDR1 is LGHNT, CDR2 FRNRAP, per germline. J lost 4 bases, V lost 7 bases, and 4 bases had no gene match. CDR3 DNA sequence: TGTGCTAGTGTTGACAGGGTTAATCAGCCCCAGCATTTT. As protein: CASVDRVNQPQHF.

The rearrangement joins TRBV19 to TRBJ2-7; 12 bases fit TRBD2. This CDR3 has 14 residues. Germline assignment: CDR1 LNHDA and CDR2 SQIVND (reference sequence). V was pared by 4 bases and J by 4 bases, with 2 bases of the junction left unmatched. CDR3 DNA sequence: TGTGCCAGTAGTACGACTAGCGGGAGTTACGAGCAGTACTTC. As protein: CASSTTSGSYEQYF.

The CDR3 coding sequence is TGTGCCAGTAGTGACTCCGGGACAGCCATCAATCAGCCCCAGCATTTT. This sequence encodes CASSDSGTAINQPQHF. V gene TRBV19 combines with J gene TRBJ1-5, with 7 bases identical to TRBD1. With 5 bases clipped from V and 3 bases from J, the junction kept 10 bases outside the gene matches. Germline CDR1 reads LNHDA; CDR2 reads SQIVND (reference sequence). CDR3 size: 16 residues.

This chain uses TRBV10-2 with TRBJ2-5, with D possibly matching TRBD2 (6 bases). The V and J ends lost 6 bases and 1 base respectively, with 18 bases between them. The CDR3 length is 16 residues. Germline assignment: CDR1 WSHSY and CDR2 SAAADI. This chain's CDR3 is CASRRGSAQTQETQYF. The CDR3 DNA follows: TGCGCCAGCAGGCGGGGATCCGCGCAGACCCAAGAGACCCAGTACTTC.

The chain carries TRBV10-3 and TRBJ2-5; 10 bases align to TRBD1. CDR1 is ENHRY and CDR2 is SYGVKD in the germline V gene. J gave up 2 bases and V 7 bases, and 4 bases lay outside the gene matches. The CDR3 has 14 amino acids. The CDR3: CAINPGQGQETQYF. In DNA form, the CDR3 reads TGTGCCATCAACCCGGGACAGGGGCAAGAGACCCAGTACTTC.

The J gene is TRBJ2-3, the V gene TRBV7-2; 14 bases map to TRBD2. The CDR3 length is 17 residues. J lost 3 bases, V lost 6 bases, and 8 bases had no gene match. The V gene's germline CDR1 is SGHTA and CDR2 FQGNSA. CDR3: CASSPWTSGGTTDTQYF. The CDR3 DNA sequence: TGTGCCAGCAGTCCCTGGACTAGCGGGGGGACAACAGATACGCAGTATTTT.

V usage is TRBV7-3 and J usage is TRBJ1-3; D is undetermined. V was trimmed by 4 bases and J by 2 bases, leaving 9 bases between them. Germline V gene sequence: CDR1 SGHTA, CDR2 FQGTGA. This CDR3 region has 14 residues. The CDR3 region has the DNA TGTGCCAGCAGCTCAGGCCAGGCTGGAAACACCATATATTTT. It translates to CASSSGQAGNTIYF. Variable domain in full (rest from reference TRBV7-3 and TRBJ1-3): GAGVSQTPSNKVTEKGKYVELRCDPISGHTALYWYRQSLGQGPEFLIYFQGTGAADDSGLPNDRFFAVRPEGSVSTLKIQRTERGDSAVYLCASSSGQAGNTIYFGEGSWLTVV.